The TCR beta chain described here comes from a study of blood T cell repertoires in COVID-19. Looking at the study overall: Sources were T cells, B-cell-depleted T cells, or PBMCs; the material itself was cDNA or gDNA.

Sequenced by immunoSEQ multiplex PCR; TCRdb stores in-frame clones only, minus some. This table has roughly 100,000 clones, roughly 86% appearing once. This clone has a handful of counts. The CDR3 covers 15 residues. V and J are TRBV12-2 and TRBJ2-1; TRBD2 reflects the table's D call only, with no check against the DNA. TRBV12-2 is given as a pseudogene. The TCR was taken from a man between 40 and 49 years old with active or convalescent COVID-19. The sample consisted of peripheral blood. CDR3: CASLAGGSSYNEQFF. DNA for the CDR3: TGTGCAAGTCTCGCGGGGGGGAGCTCCTACAATGAGCAGTTCTTC.